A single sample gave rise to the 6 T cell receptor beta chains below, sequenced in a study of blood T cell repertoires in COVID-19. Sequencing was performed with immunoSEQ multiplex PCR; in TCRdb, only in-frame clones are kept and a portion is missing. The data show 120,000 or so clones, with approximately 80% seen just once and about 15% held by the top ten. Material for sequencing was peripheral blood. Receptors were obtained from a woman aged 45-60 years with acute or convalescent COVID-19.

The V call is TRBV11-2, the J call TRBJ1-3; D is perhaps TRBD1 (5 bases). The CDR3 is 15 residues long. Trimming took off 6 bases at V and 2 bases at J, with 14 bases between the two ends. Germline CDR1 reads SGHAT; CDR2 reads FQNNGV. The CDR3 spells CASRSPGGAGNTIYF. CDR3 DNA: TGTGCCAGCAGGTCCCCTGGGGGGGCTGGAAACACCATATATTTT. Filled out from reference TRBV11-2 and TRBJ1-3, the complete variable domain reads EAGVAQSPRYKIIEKRQSVAFWCNPISGHATLYWYQQILGQGPKLLIQFQNNGVVDDSQLPKDRFSAERLKGVDSTLKIQPAKLEDSAVYLCASRSPGGAGNTIYFGEGSWLTVV.

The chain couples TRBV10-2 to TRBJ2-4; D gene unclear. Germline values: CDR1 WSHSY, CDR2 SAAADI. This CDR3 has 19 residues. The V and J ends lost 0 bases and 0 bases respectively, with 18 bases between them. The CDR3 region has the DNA TGCGCCAGCAGTGAGTCGGGTAATCGTTACAGATTAGCCAAAAACATTCAGTACTTC. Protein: CASSESGNRYRLAKNIQYF.

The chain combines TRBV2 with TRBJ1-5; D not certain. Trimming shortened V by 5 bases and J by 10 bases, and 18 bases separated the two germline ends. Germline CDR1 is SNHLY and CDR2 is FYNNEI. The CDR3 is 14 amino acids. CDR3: CASSSRDRASPQHF. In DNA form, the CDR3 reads TGTGCCAGCAGTTCCCGGGATAGAGCTTCTCCCCAGCATTTT.

CDR3 sequence (DNA): TGTGCCAGCAGTGAGGACAGGGCCTATGGCTACACCTTC. Its translation is CASSEDRAYGYTF. The chain recombines TRBV6-1 with TRBJ1-2, with 8 bases that match TRBD1. This CDR3 has 13 amino acids. V lost 3 bases, J lost 4 bases, and 1 base stayed unmatched. Looked up from germline, CDR1 is MNHNS and CDR2 is SASEGT.

CDR3 residues: CASSIATAINQPQHF. The CDR3 DNA is TGTGCCAGTAGTATCGCGACAGCCATTAATCAGCCCCAGCATTTT. The chain combines TRBV19 with TRBJ1-5, with D maybe TRBD1 (5 bases). Germline CDR1 is LNHDA and CDR2 is SQIVND (reference sequence). V shed 3 bases and J shed 4 bases, with 13 bases lying between them. The CDR3 runs to 15 residues.

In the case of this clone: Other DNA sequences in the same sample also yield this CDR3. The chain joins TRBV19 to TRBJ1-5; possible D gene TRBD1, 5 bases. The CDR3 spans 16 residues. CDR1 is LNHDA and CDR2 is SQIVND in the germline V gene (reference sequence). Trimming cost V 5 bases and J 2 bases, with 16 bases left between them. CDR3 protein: CASSDTGIWGNQPQHF. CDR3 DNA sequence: TGTGCCAGTAGTGACACAGGTATATGGGGCAATCAGCCCCAGCATTTT.